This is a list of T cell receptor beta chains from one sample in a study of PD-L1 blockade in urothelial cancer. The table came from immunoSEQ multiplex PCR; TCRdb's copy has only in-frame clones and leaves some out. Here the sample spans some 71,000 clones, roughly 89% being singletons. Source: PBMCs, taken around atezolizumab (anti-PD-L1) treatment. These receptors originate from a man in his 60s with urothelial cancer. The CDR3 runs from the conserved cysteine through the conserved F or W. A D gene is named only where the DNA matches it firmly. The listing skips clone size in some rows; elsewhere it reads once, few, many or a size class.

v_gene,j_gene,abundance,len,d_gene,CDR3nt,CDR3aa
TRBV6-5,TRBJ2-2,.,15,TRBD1,TGTGCCAGCAGGGCACAGGGGGCAAGCACCGGGGAGCTGTTTTTT,CASRAQGASTGELFF
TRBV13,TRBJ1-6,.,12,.,TGTGCCAGCAGCTTACAAAATTCACCCCTCCACTTT,CASSLQNSPLHF
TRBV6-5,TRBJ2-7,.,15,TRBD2,TGTGCCAGCAGTCCCGGACTAGCGGGAAAATACGAGCAGTACTTC,CASSPGLAGKYEQYF
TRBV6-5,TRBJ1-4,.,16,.,TGTGCCAGCAGTTCACAACAGATTTCAACTAATGAAAAACTGTTTTTT,CASSSQQISTNEKLFF
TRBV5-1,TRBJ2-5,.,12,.,TGCGCCAGCAGCTTCTCTAGAGAGACCCAGTACTTC,CASSFSRETQYF
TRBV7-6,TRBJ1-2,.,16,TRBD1,TGTGCCAGCAGCTCAAGGACAGGGGGCTCCTACTATGGCTACACCTTC,CASSSRTGGSYYGYTF
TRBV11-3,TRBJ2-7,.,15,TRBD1,TGTGCCAGCAGCGCAAGCGGGACAGGGAGGTACGAGCAGTACTTC,CASSASGTGRYEQYF
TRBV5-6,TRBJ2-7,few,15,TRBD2,TGTGCCAGCAGCTTCCCTAGCGGGAGTTCCTACGAGCAGTACTTC,CASSFPSGSSYEQYF
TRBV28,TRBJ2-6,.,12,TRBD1,TGTGCCAGCAGTTCCTTGACAGGGCAGGGGACTTTC,CASSSLTGQGTF
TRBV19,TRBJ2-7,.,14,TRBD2,TGTGCCAGTGGGACTAGCGGGACCTCCTACGAGCAGTACTTC,CASGTSGTSYEQYF
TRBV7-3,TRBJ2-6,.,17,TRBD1,TGTGCCAGCAGCTGGACAGGGGATACCTCTGGGGCCAACGTCCTGACTTTC,CASSWTGDTSGANVLTF
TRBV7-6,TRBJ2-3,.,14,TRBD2,TGTGCCAGCAGTCCGGGGGGACGGACAGATACGCAGTATTTT,CASSPGGRTDTQYF
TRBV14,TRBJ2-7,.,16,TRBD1,TGTGCCAGCAGCCAAAGACCGGGCAGGGGGCACTACGAGCAGTACTTC,CASSQRPGRGHYEQYF
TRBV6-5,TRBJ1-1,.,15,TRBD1,TGTGCCAGCAGTTGGCGGGACAGGGCGAACACTGAAGCTTTCTTT,CASSWRDRANTEAFF
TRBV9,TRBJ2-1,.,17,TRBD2,TGTGCCAGCAGCCCCCATCCTCCTAGCGGCTCCTACAATGAGCAGTTCTTC,CASSPHPPSGSYNEQFF
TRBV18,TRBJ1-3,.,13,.,TGTGCCAGCTCACCCGATCCCCTAACGGCGGTGGATTTT,CASSPDPLTAVDF
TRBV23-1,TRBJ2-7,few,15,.,TGCGCCAGCAGTCAATCGAGCCCCCAAGGGGACGAGCAGTACTTC,CASSQSSPQGDEQYF
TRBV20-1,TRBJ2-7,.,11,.,TGCAGTGCTAGACCGGCCTACGAGCAGTACTTC,CSARPAYEQYF
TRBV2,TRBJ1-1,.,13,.,TGTGCCAGCAGCGGGGAAATGAACACTGAAGCTTTCTTT,CASSGEMNTEAFF
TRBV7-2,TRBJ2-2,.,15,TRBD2,TGTGCCAGCAGCTTGGGACTAGCCATGACCGGGGAGCTGTTTTTT,CASSLGLAMTGELFF
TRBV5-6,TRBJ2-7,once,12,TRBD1,TGTGCCAGCAGCCCTGGACAGGACGAGCAGTACTTC,CASSPGQDEQYF
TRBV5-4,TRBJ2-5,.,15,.,TGTGCCAGCAGCTTAGGAGGGGGGGGTCGAAAGACCCAGTACTTC,CASSLGGGGRKTQYF
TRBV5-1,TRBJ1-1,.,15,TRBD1,TGCGCCAGCAGCTTGGGGACAGGGGTGAACACTGAAGCTTTCTTT,CASSLGTGVNTEAFF
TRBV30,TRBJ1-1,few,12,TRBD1,TGTGCCTGGATCCTCGGACAGGGTAAAGCTTTCTTT,CAWILGQGKAFF
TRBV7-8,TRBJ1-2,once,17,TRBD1,TGTGCCAGCAGCTTCCTTGGACAGGGCCACACTAACTATGGCTACACCTTC,CASSFLGQGHTNYGYTF
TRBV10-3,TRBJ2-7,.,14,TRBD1,TGTGCCATCAGTTCCGACAGGGCTTTATACGAGCAGTACTTC,CAISSDRALYEQYF
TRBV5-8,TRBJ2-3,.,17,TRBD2,TGTGCCAGCAGCTTGTACTCTAGCGGGGGGGGAACAGATACGCAGTATTTT,CASSLYSSGGGTDTQYF
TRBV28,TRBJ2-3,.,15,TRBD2,TGTGCCAGCAATGGGGGGACTAGCGGCACAGATACGCAGTATTTT,CASNGGTSGTDTQYF